These 11 T cell receptor beta chains share one sample of origin, sequenced in a study of T cells in Graves' hyperthyroidism and ophthalmopathy. Amplification yielded TCR beta CDR3 regions, with RNA transcripts as the source. A first-round RT-PCR of the TCR CDR3 used the HTBI primer set. Via MiXCR, TCRdb re-called the multiplex PCR reads, giving one row per CDR3 protein. The sample holds fewer than 400,000 distinct CDR3 sequences, roughly 15% seen once. Sequencing used blood. These receptors came from a man aged 25-40 years with Graves' hyperthyroidism.

The chain combines TRBV4-1 with TRBJ2-6, with TRBD2 matching 10 bases. This CDR3 has 18 amino acids. V was clipped by 4 bases and J by 0 bases; unmatched bases: 6. Germline V gene sequence: CDR1 MGHRA, CDR2 YSYEKL. CDR3 DNA: TGCGCCAGCAGCCTAAGGACTAGCGGACCCTCTGGGGCCAACGTCCTGACTTTC. Protein: CASSLRTSGPSGANVLTF.

This clonotype was seen at least ten times. V and J are TRBV10-3 and TRBJ2-3; the D gene could be TRBD1 or TRBD2 (6 bases each). CDR3 size: 16 residues. Germline V gene data show CDR1 as ENHRY and CDR2 as SYGVKD. Trimming stripped 10 bases from V and 0 bases from J, with 20 bases between. The CDR3 DNA follows: TGTGCCACCGCAGGACAGCCGGGACTCAGCACAGATACGCAGTATTTT. This translates into CATAGQPGLSTDTQYF.

CDR3 amino acids: CASSQAWGQGDYEQYF. The CDR3 DNA is TGTGCCAGCAGCCAAGCTTGGGGACAGGGTGACTACGAGCAGTACTTC. The chain is built from TRBV14 and TRBJ2-7; 9 bases are shared with TRBD1. The V and J ends lost 1 base and 3 bases, in that order; junction bases with no gene match: 7. Germline CDR1 is SGHDN and CDR2 is FVKESK. CDR3 size: 16 residues.

This clonotype was observed at least ten times. This rearrangement joins TRBV28 to TRBJ1-5; no reliable D call. V lost 1 base and J 7 bases, leaving 14 bases between the germline ends. Germline lookup yields CDR1 MDHEN and CDR2 SYDVKM. This CDR3 has 15 amino acids. CDR3 coding DNA: TGTGCCAGCAGTTTATCTGGAGGGATCGAGCAGCCCCAGCATTTT. It translates to CASSLSGGIEQPQHF.

This clonotype appeared many times. The CDR3 nucleotides read TGCAGTGCTAGTGGGGTTCTGGGAAACGAAGAGACCCAGTACTTC. This codes for CSASGVLGNEETQYF. The chain employs TRBV20-1 and TRBJ2-5; D is uncertain. This CDR3 is built from 15 residues. V was pared by 3 bases and J by 3 bases, with 17 bases between. Germline CDR1 is DFQATT and CDR2 is SNEGSKA (reference sequence).

This chain connects TRBV7-8 to TRBJ2-2, with no clear D. The V gene's germline CDR1 is SGHVS and CDR2 FQNEAQ. The CDR3 is 15 amino acids. With 1 base removed from V and 5 bases from J, the gap between germline ends came to 11 bases. The CDR3 nucleotides read TGTGCCAGCAGCTTAGAGTCCACGGCGACCGGGGAGCTGTTTTTT. It is translated as CASSLESTATGELFF. Complete variable domain (other parts from reference TRBV7-8 and TRBJ2-2): GAGVSQSPRYKVAKRGQDVALRCDPISGHVSLFWYQQALGQGPEFLTYFQNEAQLDKSGLPSDRFFAERPEGSVSTLKIQRTQQEDSAVYLCASSLESTATGELFFGEGSRLTVL.

This clonotype was observed at least ten times. V usage is TRBV18 and J usage is TRBJ2-5; D may be TRBD1 (5 bases). The V end lost 3 bases, the J end lost 4 bases, and 9 bases lay between the germline ends. Germline lookup yields CDR1 KGHSH and CDR2 LQKENI. The CDR3 is 13 residues long. The CDR3 loop is CASSPQGGETQYF. CDR3 DNA: TGTGCCAGCTCACCGCAGGGTGGAGAGACCCAGTACTTC.

This clonotype appeared many times. This chain links TRBV3-1 with TRBJ2-1; D perhaps matches TRBD1 (6 bases). Trimming stripped 0 bases from V and 7 bases from J, with 13 bases between. Germline CDR1 LGHDT, CDR2 YNNKEL (reference sequence). CDR3 length equals 15 residues. The CDR3 nucleotides read TGTGCCAGCAGCCAAGAGGCCGGACAGTCTAATGAGCAGTTCTTC. Translation: CASSQEAGQSNEQFF.

The chain is built from TRBV19 and TRBJ2-5; D remains unclear. CDR3 length: 14 residues. Germline-derived CDR1 and CDR2 are LNHDA and SQIVND (reference sequence). The V and J ends lost 1 base and 2 bases respectively, with 8 bases between them. CDR3 DNA sequence: TGTGCCAGTAGTATAGTAGGCGTGCAAGAGACCCAGTACTTC. It translates to CASSIVGVQETQYF.

Ten or more counts support this clonotype. The chain is built from TRBV11-3 and TRBJ2-3; D is undetermined. The V end lost 5 bases, the J end lost 4 bases, and 13 bases lay between the germline ends. The CDR3 consists of 14 residues. CDR1 SGHNT and CDR2 YENEEA come from the germline V gene. DNA of the CDR3: TGTGCCAGCAGCCGTGGAGTAGCTTCAGATACGCAGTATTTT. It is translated as CASSRGVASDTQYF.

CDR3 sequence reads: CSAREHTNRYYEQYF. The DNA for the CDR3 is TGCAGTGCTAGAGAGCACACCAACCGCTACTACGAGCAGTACTTC. This chain joins TRBV20-1 and TRBJ2-7; no definite D call. Trimming stripped 0 bases from V and 3 bases from J, with 15 bases between. Germline V CDR1 and CDR2: DFQATT, SNEGSKA (reference sequence). CDR3 length: 15 residues.